Listed below are T cell receptor beta chains from one sample, sequenced in a study of OX40 agonist ivuxolimab in advanced cancers. TCRdb's copy holds only in-frame clones and misses some; the assay was immunoSEQ multiplex PCR. The table has nearly 70,000 clones, 85% to 90% seen once. Sequenced material: CD4+ or CD8+ T cells sorted from blood, taken in a trial of the OX40 agonist ivuxolimab. These receptor sequences come from an adult with an advanced solid tumor such as melanoma, head and neck, liver or kidney cancer. The CDR3 runs from the conserved cysteine through the conserved F or W. Fields, in order: clone size, CDR3 length, V gene, D gene, J gene, CDR3 DNA, CDR3 protein. D genes are given only for firm matches. Some rows mark clone size as missing; the rest say once, few, many or name a class of expanded clone.

size: .; length: 15; V: TRBV4-1; D: TRBD1; J: TRBJ1-1; DNA: TGCGCCAGCAGCCACTTTGCGGGACAGAGTATGCAAGCTTTCTTT; CDR3: CASSHFAGQSMQAFF
size: .; length: 14; V: TRBV19; D: .; J: TRBJ2-5; DNA: TGTGCCAGTAGTATAGATTGGGCCCAAGAGACCCAGTACTTC; CDR3: CASSIDWAQETQYF
size: .; length: 12; V: TRBV25-1; D: .; J: TRBJ1-6; DNA: TGTGCCAGCAGTGAAGCGAATTCACCCCTCCACTTT; CDR3: CASSEANSPLHF
size: once; length: 13; V: TRBV10-3; D: TRBD1; J: TRBJ1-2; DNA: TGTGCCAGTCGGACAGGGGAGGACTATGGCTACACCTTC; CDR3: CASRTGEDYGYTF
size: .; length: 16; V: TRBV27; D: .; J: TRBJ1-4; DNA: TGTGCCAGCAGTGCCGAACAGGGTGCCACTAATGAAAAACTGTTTTTT; CDR3: CASSAEQGATNEKLFF
size: .; length: 14; V: TRBV6-5; D: TRBD1; J: TRBJ1-4; DNA: TGTGCCAGCAGTTACTCAACAGGGGGTGAAAAACTGTTTTTT; CDR3: CASSYSTGGEKLFF
size: .; length: 16; V: TRBV5-4; D: TRBD1; J: TRBJ2-2; DNA: TGTGCCAGCAGTTTACAGGGGGCGCTTAACACCGGGGAGCTGTTTTTT; CDR3: CASSLQGALNTGELFF
size: once; length: 11; V: TRBV28; D: .; J: TRBJ1-4; DNA: TGTGCCAGCAGTTGGCTAGGGGGAATATTTTTT; CDR3: CASSWLGGIFF
size: .; length: 14; V: TRBV7-8; D: TRBD2; J: TRBJ2-5; DNA: TGTGCCAGCATTCTATTCGGGGGGTCGGAGACCCAGTACTTC; CDR3: CASILFGGSETQYF
size: .; length: 15; V: TRBV7-8; D: .; J: TRBJ1-5; DNA: TGTGCCAGCACCCGAACCGGGGGGGAAAATCAGCCCCAGCATTTT; CDR3: CASTRTGGENQPQHF
size: .; length: 17; V: TRBV28; D: TRBD1; J: TRBJ1-6; DNA: TGTGCCAGCAGTTTAAGGGGGCTGGGCTCCTATAATTCACCCCTCCACTTT; CDR3: CASSLRGLGSYNSPLHF